These 18 T cell receptor beta chains were sequenced from one sample in a study of T cells after yellow fever vaccination. TCRdb redid the calling of the 5' RACE reads with MiXCR, one entry per CDR3 protein. The data hold 100,000 to 150,000 distinct CDR3 sequences, with nearly 15% observed a single time. This sample comprised CD8+ T cells sorted from PBMCs, obtained 5 days after the yellow fever booster vaccination. The receptors shown here come from a man younger than 35 who received the YFV17D yellow fever vaccine.

Written as DNA, the CDR3 is TGTGCCAGCAGCACGCCGGGACCCCAGTACTTC. Translating it yields CASSTPGPQYF. V gene TRBV7-2 combines with J gene TRBJ2-5; D might be TRBD1 or TRBD2, each matching 5 bases. CDR1 and CDR2 (germline): SGHTA, FQGNSA. Trimming removed 5 bases at V and 9 bases at J, with 10 bases between. The CDR3 is 11 amino acids.

V gene TRBV4-1 combines with J gene TRBJ2-5; TRBD2 matches 8 bases. The CDR3 is 15 amino acids. CDR1 MGHRA and CDR2 YSYEKL come from the germline V gene. Unmatched junction bases numbered 9, after V lost 3 bases and J lost 6 bases. The CDR3 is CASSHLSGGDKTQYF. For the CDR3, the DNA is TGCGCCAGCAGCCATCTATCGGGAGGGGATAAGACCCAGTACTTC.

This clonotype appeared a few times. The gene calls are TRBV6-5 and TRBJ1-5; D possibly corresponds to TRBD1 (6 bases). The CDR3 loop spans 15 amino acids. CDR1 and CDR2 from the germline V gene are MNHEY and SVGAGI. V was cut by 2 bases and J by 7 bases, with 15 bases left in between. CDR3 sequence (DNA): TGTGCCAGCAGTTACGGTCGGGGGCCGGGGCAGCCCCAGCATTTT. Translation: CASSYGRGPGQPQHF.

There are many counts of this clonotype. The chain has TRBV9 and TRBJ2-1; perhaps D is TRBD1 or TRBD2 (6 bases each). CDR3 size: 15 residues. Germline CDR1 reads SGDLS; CDR2 reads YYNGEE. Trimming shortened V by 0 bases and J by 7 bases, and 14 bases separated the two germline ends. CDR3 amino acids: CASSVVVGGSNEQFF. Here the CDR3 DNA reads TGTGCCAGCAGCGTAGTGGTGGGGGGCTCGAATGAGCAGTTCTTC.

The gene calls are TRBV29-1 and TRBJ2-7; 7 bases align to TRBD1. The J segment lost 2 bases and the V segment lost 5 bases, leaving 6 bases of the junction unmatched. The germline gives CDR1 SQVTM, CDR2 ANQGSEA. This CDR3 spans 13 amino acids. The CDR3 loop is CSVLTGEAYEQYF. CDR3 bases: TGCAGCGTTTTAACAGGGGAAGCCTACGAGCAGTACTTC.

The chain couples TRBV7-6 to TRBJ2-1; 10 positions agree with TRBD2. Germline loops: CDR1 SGHVS, CDR2 FNYEAQ. The CDR3 covers 15 residues. Unmatched junction bases numbered 10, after V lost 7 bases and J lost 7 bases. In DNA form, the CDR3 reads TGTGCCAGCACCGAAGCGGGGGGGCCGGTGAATGAGCAGTTCTTC. The encoded protein is CASTEAGGPVNEQFF.

This rearrangement joins TRBV7-9 to TRBJ2-3; D remains ambiguous. The V and J ends lost 3 bases and 0 bases respectively, with 10 bases between them. From germline, CDR1 is SEHNR and CDR2 FQNEAQ (reference sequence). The CDR3 has 15 residues. For the CDR3, the DNA is TGTGCCAGCAGCTTGGTAGCCTCTAGCACAGATACGCAGTATTTT. Protein sequence: CASSLVASSTDTQYF.

The V and J genes are TRBV4-3 and TRBJ2-1, with 8 bases identical to TRBD1. The V and J ends lost 0 bases and 8 bases, in that order; junction bases with no gene match: 9. Germline V gene lookup returns CDR1 LGHNA and CDR2 YSLEER. This CDR3 spans 16 amino acids. The CDR3 DNA follows: TGCGCCAGCAGCCAAGATCCTGCCGGACAGGGCGATGAGCAGTTCTTC. Protein sequence: CASSQDPAGQGDEQFF.

This clonotype was detected a few times. V usage is TRBV6-2 or TRBV6-3 and J usage is TRBJ2-5; D gene uncertain. CDR1 MNHEY and CDR2 SVGEGT come from the germline V gene. CDR3 length equals 13 residues. V lost 2 bases to trimming and J lost 5 bases, with 9 bases between them. CDR3 residues: CASSYVGPETQYF. The CDR3 DNA sequence: TGTGCCAGCAGTTACGTAGGGCCGGAGACCCAGTACTTC.

This clonotype was observed a handful of times. The chain combines TRBV2 with TRBJ2-7; D possibly corresponds to TRBD2 (5 bases). Germline assignment: CDR1 SNHLY and CDR2 FYNNEI. This CDR3 region has 15 residues. Deletions cut 0 bases from V and 5 bases from J, with 14 bases between. CDR3 residues: CASSEALQDLDEQYF. CDR3 DNA: TGTGCCAGCAGTGAAGCGCTTCAGGACTTGGACGAGCAGTACTTC.

The sample holds a few counts of this clonotype. The gene calls are TRBV12-3 or TRBV12-4 and TRBJ2-2; D is uncertain. The length of the CDR3 is 10 residues. The V and J ends lost 10 bases and 6 bases respectively, with 6 bases between them. CDR3 in amino acids: CATLSGELFF. CDR3 in DNA: TGTGCCACCCTATCCGGGGAGCTGTTTTTT.

This clonotype was seen a few times. This chain uses TRBV7-9 with TRBJ2-7; D is ambiguous. The CDR3 is 8 amino acids. The germline CDR1 and CDR2 sequences are SEHNR and FQNEAQ (reference sequence). V lost 10 bases to trimming and J lost 2 bases, with 0 bases between them. In nucleotides, the CDR3 is TGTGCCACCTACGAGCAGTACGTC. Its translation is CATYEQYV.

This clonotype was detected only a few times. The chain couples TRBV27 to TRBJ2-1; TRBD1 matches 8 bases. V dropped 2 bases and J dropped 8; count of bases not matched to a gene: 5. This CDR3 comprises 14 residues. Germline CDR1 and CDR2: MNHEY and SMNVEV (reference sequence). The CDR3, as DNA: TGTGCCAGCAGTTTAGGGGACAGGTTGTATGAGCAGTTCTTC. It translates to CASSLGDRLYEQFF.

There are a few counts of this clonotype. The V call is TRBV7-9, the J call TRBJ1-1, with TRBD1 as a possible D gene (6 bases). V was cut by 8 bases and J by 2 bases, with 18 bases left in between. Looked up from germline, CDR1 is SEHNR and CDR2 is FQNEAQ (reference sequence). This CDR3 contains 15 residues. The CDR3 is CASSVGWGANTEAFF. In DNA, the CDR3 is TGTGCCAGCTCCGTGGGATGGGGGGCAAACACTGAAGCTTTCTTT.

The chain combines TRBV7-2 with TRBJ2-7; D uncertain. The CDR3 contains 13 residues. CDR1 is SGHTA, CDR2 FQGNSA, per germline. The V end lost 5 bases, the J end lost 1 base, and 9 bases lay between the germline ends. In DNA form, the CDR3 reads TGTGCCAGCAGCCCCGGTGGATCCTACGAGCAGTACTTC. Amino acid sequence: CASSPGGSYEQYF.

A few counts support this clonotype. The J gene is TRBJ1-2, the V gene TRBV7-2; D may be TRBD1 (5 bases). CDR1 and CDR2 (germline): SGHTA, FQGNSA. This CDR3 is built from 13 residues. Trimming stripped 5 bases from V and 8 bases from J, with 15 bases between. CDR3 sequence (DNA): TGTGCCAGCAGCCCCGGCGCGGGGGTCGGCTACACCTTC. This translates into CASSPGAGVGYTF.

The chain employs TRBV4-2 and TRBJ2-1; 7 positions match TRBD2. The ends lost 0 bases at V and 6 bases at J; junction bases unmatched: 5. Germline V lookup: CDR1 LGHNA, CDR2 YNFKEQ. The CDR3 is made up of 15 amino acids. CDR3 sequence: CASSQERLAVNEQFF. The CDR3 DNA reads as TGTGCCAGCAGCCAAGAACGTCTAGCGGTCAATGAGCAGTTCTTC.

The rearrangement uses TRBV4-1 and TRBJ2-1; D is unclear. The CDR3 covers 15 residues. The germline V gene encodes CDR1 MGHRA and CDR2 YSYEKL. V lost 4 bases to trimming and J lost 5 bases, with 15 bases between them. DNA for the CDR3: TGCGCCAGCAGCCTTCTGGACGCGACAAACAATGAGCAGTTCTTC. Its translation is CASSLLDATNNEQFF.